This is a list of T cell receptor beta chains from one sample in a study of CD8+ T cells in alopecia areata. Method: immunoSEQ multiplex PCR; TCRdb's copy keeps in-frame clones and lacks some. The sample includes about 270,000 clones, about 60% of them seen just once. The material was CD4+ T cells sorted from blood, obtained around week 52, from a patient treated with tofacitinib. The receptors shown here come from a human donor with alopecia areata. Both conserved end residues are part of each CDR3. A D gene is named only where the DNA matches it firmly. Size values are once, few and many counts, or a class for expanded clones, and some rows have none.

clone size,D gene,V gene,J gene,CDR3 protein,CDR3 DNA
.,TRBD2,TRBV30,TRBJ2-5,CAWSVTTSGGRETQYF,TGTGCCTGGAGTGTTACGACTAGCGGGGGGAGGGAGACCCAGTACTTC
.,.,TRBV27,TRBJ1-2,CASSPNLRENYGYTF,TGTGCCAGCAGTCCCAATTTACGGGAGAACTATGGCTACACCTTC
.,TRBD1,TRBV30,TRBJ2-3,CAWSGQGWADTQYF,TGTGCCTGGAGTGGACAGGGATGGGCAGATACGCAGTATTTT
.,.,TRBV5-1,TRBJ1-5,CASSITGNQPQHF,TGCGCCAGCAGTATAACAGGGAATCAGCCCCAGCATTTT
.,.,TRBV29-1,TRBJ1-1,CSVESGQNTEAFF,TGCAGCGTTGAAAGTGGACAGAACACTGAAGCTTTCTTT
few,.,TRBV2,TRBJ2-4,CASTPGQNIQYF,TGTGCCAGCACCCCCGGCCAGAACATTCAGTACTTC
few,.,TRBV25-1,TRBJ2-5,CASSERAYQETQYF,TGTGCCAGCAGTGAACGCGCGTACCAAGAGACCCAGTACTTC
.,.,TRBV30,TRBJ2-7,CAWSDPVGQYF,TGTGCCTGGAGTGATCCAGTTGGGCAGTACTTC
few,.,TRBV2,TRBJ2-5,CASRVDRNQETQYF,TGTGCCAGCAGGGTAGACAGGAACCAAGAGACCCAGTACTTC
.,.,TRBV29-1,TRBJ2-7,CSVLLRPESSYEQYF,TGCAGCGTCTTGCTCCGGCCCGAGAGCTCCTACGAGCAGTACTTC
.,TRBD1,TRBV30,TRBJ1-1,CAWSNSPTGDTEAFF,TGTGCCTGGAGTAACTCCCCGACAGGGGACACTGAAGCTTTCTTT
.,.,TRBV2,TRBJ1-1,CASLGRNTEAFF,TGTGCCAGCTTGGGGAGGAACACTGAAGCTTTCTTT
.,.,TRBV15,TRBJ1-4,CATSRDQGWDEKLFF,TGTGCCACCAGCAGAGATCAGGGGTGGGATGAAAAACTGTTTTTT
.,TRBD1,TRBV5-1,TRBJ1-6,CASSWTGKLDNSPLHF,TGCGCCAGCAGCTGGACAGGGAAGTTGGATAATTCACCCCTCCACTTT
.,.,TRBV20-1,TRBJ1-1,CSARESTEAFF,TGCAGTGCTAGAGAATCCACTGAAGCTTTCTTT
.,.,TRBV6-5,TRBJ1-2,CASSGRSRAGYGYTF,TGTGCCAGCAGTGGTCGCAGCAGGGCGGGATATGGCTACACCTTC
.,.,TRBV10-3,TRBJ1-6,CAISEPSDRANSYNSPLHF,TGTGCCATCAGTGAGCCTTCCGACAGAGCCAACTCCTATAATTCACCCCTCCACTTT
few,.,TRBV7-8,TRBJ2-3,CASSLRLVPDTQYF,TGTGCCAGCAGCCTGCGACTAGTCCCAGATACGCAGTATTTT
few,.,TRBV2,TRBJ2-5,CASNRETQYF,TGTGCCAGCAACCGGGAGACCCAGTACTTC
many,TRBD1,TRBV6-1,TRBJ2-1,CASSVGGHEQFF,TGTGCCAGCAGTGTAGGGGGCCATGAGCAGTTCTTC
.,.,TRBV15,TRBJ2-5,CATSRVPTATSETQYF,TGTGCCACCAGCAGAGTCCCAACCGCCACCAGTGAGACCCAGTACTTC
few,.,TRBV19,TRBJ2-7,CASSPRPIYEQYF,TGTGCCAGTAGCCCTCGTCCGATCTACGAGCAGTACTTC
few,.,TRBV4-2,TRBJ2-7,CASSQDWNLYEQYF,TGTGCCAGCAGCCAAGACTGGAACCTCTACGAGCAGTACTTC
.,TRBD1,TRBV9,TRBJ2-5,CASSVGLRDRGQETQYF,TGTGCCAGCAGCGTGGGACTCCGGGACAGGGGGCAAGAGACCCAGTACTTC
.,.,TRBV6-5,TRBJ1-4,CASSYRKGVEKLFF,TGTGCCAGCAGTTACAGGAAGGGGGTTGAAAAACTGTTTTTT
once,.,TRBV30,TRBJ1-1,CAWARGTEAFF,TGTGCCTGGGCCAGAGGAACTGAAGCTTTCTTT
few,.,TRBV6-5,TRBJ2-1,CASSYSGVNNEQFF,TGTGCCAGCAGTTACTCGGGGGTTAATAATGAGCAGTTCTTC
.,.,TRBV29-1,TRBJ2-7,CSVQGGATYEQYF,TGCAGCGTTCAGGGGGGGGCAACCTACGAGCAGTACTTC
many,TRBD1,TRBV7-2,TRBJ1-5,CASSFPGGVQPQHF,TGTGCCAGCAGCTTTCCAGGGGGCGTTCAGCCCCAGCATTTT
.,TRBD1,TRBV2,TRBJ2-7,CASHEQGAPYEQYF,TGTGCGAGTCACGAACAGGGGGCCCCCTACGAGCAGTACTTC
few,TRBD1,TRBV11-2,TRBJ2-2,CASSLGVQGANTGELFF,TGTGCCAGCAGCTTAGGGGTGCAGGGGGCGAACACCGGGGAGCTGTTTTTT
.,TRBD1,TRBV5-6,TRBJ1-6,CASSTPDRGGSPLHF,TGTGCCAGCAGCACACCGGACAGGGGAGGTTCACCCCTCCACTTT
.,.,TRBV2,TRBJ1-2,CASKDGVYGYTF,TGTGCCAGCAAGGACGGGGTCTATGGCTACACCTTC
few,.,TRBV10-2,TRBJ1-1,CASSDLGVKNTEAFF,TGCGCCAGCAGTGACCTTGGGGTTAAGAACACTGAAGCTTTCTTT
.,.,TRBV7-2,TRBJ2-1,CASSRGPLYNEQFF,TGTGCCAGCAGCCGGGGCCCTTTGTACAATGAGCAGTTCTTC
few,TRBD2,TRBV2,TRBJ2-3,CASGIASGGTDTQYF,TGTGCCAGCGGAATTGCTAGCGGGGGGACAGATACGCAGTATTTT
few,TRBD1,TRBV4-3,TRBJ2-1,CASSQAGTGFNEQFF,TGCGCCAGCAGCCAAGCCGGGACAGGGTTCAATGAGCAGTTCTTC
.,.,TRBV29-1,TRBJ2-1,CSVRNNEQFF,TGCAGCGTGAGGAACAATGAGCAGTTCTTC
.,.,TRBV29-1,TRBJ2-3,CSVGVPRTDTQYF,TGCAGCGTTGGAGTTCCACGCACAGATACGCAGTATTTT
.,TRBD1,TRBV25-1,TRBJ1-2,CASSGRGLGYGYTF,TGTGCCAGCAGTGGCAGGGGGCTTGGGTATGGCTACACCTTC
many,.,TRBV30,TRBJ2-5,CAWSPVGMGVETQYF,TGTGCCTGGAGCCCAGTGGGAATGGGGGTGGAGACCCAGTACTTC
.,.,TRBV30,TRBJ1-1,CAWKGLPEAFF,TGTGCCTGGAAAGGGTTGCCTGAAGCTTTCTTT
.,.,TRBV30,TRBJ2-5,CAWSVGETQYF,TGTGCCTGGAGCGTTGGGGAGACCCAGTACTTC
.,.,TRBV2,TRBJ1-6,CASSGPGGYNSPLHF,TGTGCCAGCAGTGGCCCGGGTGGATATAATTCACCCCTCCACTTT
.,TRBD1,TRBV29-1,TRBJ2-3,CSVGSPRGRTDTQYF,TGCAGCGTTGGATCCCCCAGGGGGCGGACAGATACGCAGTATTTT
.,TRBD1,TRBV30,TRBJ2-7,CARQGGDYEQYF,TGTGCCAGACAGGGGGGGGACTACGAGCAGTACTTC
.,.,TRBV19,TRBJ2-7,CASSIRGNSYEQYF,TGTGCCAGTAGTATAAGGGGGAACTCCTACGAGCAGTACTTC
medium-sized,.,TRBV4-3,TRBJ1-4,CASSQETFTTNEKLFF,TGCGCCAGCAGCCAAGAGACATTCACAACTAATGAAAAACTGTTTTTT
.,.,TRBV10-2,TRBJ2-3,CASSESGYTDTQYF,TGCGCCAGCAGTGAGTCGGGCTACACAGATACGCAGTATTTT
.,TRBD1,TRBV11-2,TRBJ2-7,CASSLTDRSYEQYF,TGTGCCAGCAGCTTGACGGACAGGTCCTACGAGCAGTACTTC